This T cell receptor (beta chain) was documented in a study of spatial heterogeneity in lung cancer. For the study at large: Averaged across combinations, each unique TCR and UMI pairing appeared more than ten times in raw reads, which were uncorrected.

Overall study results and limits: Counts that tracked tumor mutation counts were those of expanded intratumoral alpha and beta TCRs.

TCRdb fed the 5' RACE reads into MiXCR, producing one record per CDR3 protein. The table has a few thousand distinct CDR3 sequences, 29% seen once. This clonotype was picked up a small number of times. Antigen unknown. This sample's time point: sample taken at primary tumor resection. The receptor comes from a female donor with early-stage non-small cell lung cancer. The sample was lung tumor tissue, taken at surgery.

In DNA, the CDR3 is TGTGCCAGCAGCTTACTCCGGGGGACCTTCACCGGGGAGCTGTTTTTT. It encodes CASSLLRGTFTGELFF. This chain links TRBV7-2 with TRBJ2-2; possible D gene TRBD2, 6 bases. The CDR3 extends over 16 amino acids. Germline loops: CDR1 SGHTA, CDR2 FQGNSA. Trimming shortened V by 2 bases and J by 4 bases, and 14 bases separated the two germline ends.